This TCR beta chain was identified during a study of radiotherapy plus CTLA-4 blockade in lung cancer. As regards this clone: Its antigen remains unknown.

Study results and limitations: Clones derived from tumor TCRs expanded in blood after radiotherapy plus ipilimumab.

Clones were read by immunoSEQ multiplex PCR, and TCRdb kept only the in-frame ones, dropping some. The sample lists about 26,000 clones; about 75% were seen once. Sequences were derived from peripheral blood, sampled from a patient treated with radiotherapy plus ipilimumab. The clonotype was recovered from a human donor with non-small cell lung cancer that progressed on radiotherapy plus ipilimumab.

The CDR3 region is CASSAEIETQYF. The CDR3, as DNA: TGTGCCAGCAGCGCAGAGATAGAGACCCAGTACTTC. The chain uses TRBV7-9 and TRBJ2-5; D is uncertain. The CDR3 has 12 residues. V was clipped by 5 bases and J by 4 bases, with 8 bases between them. The germline gives CDR1 SEHNR, CDR2 FQNEAQ (reference sequence). The full variable domain, its missing parts supplied by reference TRBV7-9 and TRBJ2-5, is DTGVSQNPRHKITKRGQNVTFRCDPISEHNRLYWYRQTLGQGPEFLTYFQNEAQLEKSRLLSDRFSAERPKGSFSTLEIQRTEQGDSAMYLCASSAEIETQYFGPGTRLLVL.